Listed here are 2 T cell receptor beta chains from one sample, sequenced in a study of shared clonotypes between healthy human individuals. CD8 cells classed as naive were CD45RO-negative and positively selected for CCR7, excluding terminally differentiated effector memory CD45RA+ cells. Assay: immunoSEQ multiplex PCR; the TCRdb copy retains only in-frame clones and omits some. The table records 2 million to 2.5 million clones, about 95% of them present only once. The sample consisted of naive CD8+ T cells sorted from blood. Receptor source: a man between 18 and 35 years old in good health.

V and J are TRBV27 and TRBJ2-7, with 8 bases that match TRBD1. V trimming: 8 bases; J trimming: 3 bases; junction bases outside the gene matches: 18. The CDR3 covers 17 residues. The germline V gene has CDR1 MNHEY and CDR2 SMNVEV (reference sequence). This CDR3 reads CASSYQTGDPSYYEQYF. The CDR3 DNA follows: TGTGCCAGCTCATACCAGACAGGGGACCCCTCCTACTACGAGCAGTACTTC.

The genes are TRBV11-3 and TRBJ2-5; 8 bases line up with TRBD1. The CDR3 runs to 19 residues. The V and J ends lost 2 bases and 1 base, in that order; junction bases with no gene match: 15. CDR1 is SGHNT and CDR2 is YENEEA in the germline V gene. The CDR3 DNA follows: TGTGCCAGCAGCTTATTTCGACTGAAGACAGGGGAATTCCAAGAGACCCAGTACTTC. It translates to CASSLFRLKTGEFQETQYF.